The 4 T cell receptor beta chains reported below all come from one sample, sequenced in a study of T cell changes during pregnancy in multiple sclerosis. The data were produced by immunoSEQ multiplex PCR, yet TCRdb's version contains in-frame clones alone and is incomplete. Of about 38,000 clones in the sample, about 91% are singletons; the top ten hold about 12%. This specimen was CD8+ T cells from peripheral blood mononuclear cells, taken after pregnancy. Every receptor here comes from a female donor with multiple sclerosis, enrolled in a pregnancy study.

The chain joins TRBV15 to TRBJ1-4; tentatively, D is TRBD1 (5 bases). In germline, CDR1 is LNHNV, CDR2 YYDKDF (reference sequence). V lost 0 bases to trimming and J lost 8 bases, with 13 bases between them. The CDR3 loop spans 15 amino acids. In DNA form, the CDR3 reads TGTGCCACCAGCAGAGATCGGGCAGGGCGCGAAAAACTGTTTTTT. It codes for CATSRDRAGREKLFF.

This clone was recorded once. The rearrangement uses TRBV6-1 and TRBJ2-7, with D tentatively TRBD2 (5 bases). V gave up 5 bases and J gave up 4 bases, with 9 bases separating them. The CDR3 extends over 12 amino acids. Germline V gene lookup returns CDR1 MNHNS and CDR2 SASEGT. CDR3 region: CASSNGIYEQYF. CDR3 DNA: TGTGCCAGCAGTAACGGGATTTACGAGCAGTACTTC.

The J gene is TRBJ2-1, the V gene TRBV9; D is undetermined. The CDR3 is 12 residues long. The ends were cut back, 4 bases at V and 3 bases at J, with 5 bases in the middle. Germline CDR1 reads SGDLS; CDR2 reads YYNGEE. The CDR3 spells CASSPNYNEQFF. CDR3 DNA: TGTGCCAGCAGCCCCAACTACAATGAGCAGTTCTTC.

The rearrangement uses TRBV11-2 and TRBJ2-1, with a possible D match to TRBD2 (6 bases). The CDR3 is 19 amino acids. V lost 0 bases and J 4 bases, leaving 22 bases between the germline ends. Germline loops: CDR1 SGHAT, CDR2 FQNNGV. The CDR3 DNA sequence: TGTGCCAGCAGCTTAGAGGAGCGGGTTGGGGCCCTTAGATACAATGAGCAGTTCTTC. It is translated as CASSLEERVGALRYNEQFF. Supplemented by reference TRBV11-2 and TRBJ2-1, the full variable domain reads EAGVAQSPRYKIIEKRQSVAFWCNPISGHATLYWYQQILGQGPKLLIQFQNNGVVDDSQLPKDRFSAERLKGVDSTLKIQPAKLEDSAVYLCASSLEERVGALRYNEQFFGPGTRLTVL.